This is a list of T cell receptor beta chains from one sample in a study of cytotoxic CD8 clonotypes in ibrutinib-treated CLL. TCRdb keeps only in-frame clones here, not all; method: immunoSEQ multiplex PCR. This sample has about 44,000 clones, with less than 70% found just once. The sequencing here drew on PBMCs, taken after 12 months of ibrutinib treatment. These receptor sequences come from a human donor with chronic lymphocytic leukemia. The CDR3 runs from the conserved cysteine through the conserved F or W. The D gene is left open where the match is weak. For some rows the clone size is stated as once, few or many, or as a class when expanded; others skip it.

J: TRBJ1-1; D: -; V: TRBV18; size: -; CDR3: CASSLGGTNTEAFF; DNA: TGTGCCAGCTCACTAGGGGGGACTAACACTGAAGCTTTCTTT
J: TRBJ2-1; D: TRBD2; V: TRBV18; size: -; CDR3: CASSPRLAGGPNEQFF; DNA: TGTGCCAGCTCACCAAGACTAGCGGGGGGGCCCAATGAGCAGTTCTTC
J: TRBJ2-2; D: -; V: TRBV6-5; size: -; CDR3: CASRRGTTSPGELFF; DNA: TGTGCCAGCAGACGCGGGACAACATCCCCCGGGGAGCTGTTTTTT
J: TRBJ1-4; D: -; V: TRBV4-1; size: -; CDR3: CASSQLQINEKLFF; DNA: TGCGCCAGCAGCCAACTACAGATTAATGAAAAACTGTTTTTT
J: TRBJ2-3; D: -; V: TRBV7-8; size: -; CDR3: CASSPPGRSTDTQYF; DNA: TGTGCCAGCAGCCCACCGGGACGAAGCACAGATACGCAGTATTTT
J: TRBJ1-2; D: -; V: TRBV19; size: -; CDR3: CASSTDKNNYGYTF; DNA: TGTGCCAGTAGTACCGACAAGAACAACTATGGCTACACCTTC
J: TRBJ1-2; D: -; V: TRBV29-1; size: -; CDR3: CSVLQGFYGYTF; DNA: TGCAGCGTCCTGCAGGGATTCTATGGCTACACCTTC
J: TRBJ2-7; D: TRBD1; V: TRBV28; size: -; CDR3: CASSPGQGLSYEQYF; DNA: TGTGCCAGCAGTCCAGGACAGGGCTTATCCTACGAGCAGTACTTC
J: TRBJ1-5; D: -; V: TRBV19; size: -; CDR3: CATADSHYSNQPQHF; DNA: TGTGCCACTGCGGACAGCCACTATAGCAATCAGCCCCAGCATTTT
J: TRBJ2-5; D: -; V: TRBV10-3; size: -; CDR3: CAISEGETQYF; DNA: TGTGCCATCAGTGAGGGGGAAACCCAGTACTTC
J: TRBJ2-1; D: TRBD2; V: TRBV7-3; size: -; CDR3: CASSLTASGGLNEQFF; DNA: TGTGCCAGCAGCTTAACCGCTAGCGGGGGGCTTAATGAGCAGTTCTTC
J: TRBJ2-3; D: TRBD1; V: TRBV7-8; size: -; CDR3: CASSQRDRTTDTQYF; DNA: TGTGCCAGCAGCCAGAGGGACAGGACCACAGATACGCAGTATTTT
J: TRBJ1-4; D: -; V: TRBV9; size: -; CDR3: CASSVRGGGSVFSGDEKLFF; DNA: TGTGCCAGCAGCGTCAGGGGTGGGGGTTCGGTTTTTTCAGGGGATGAAAAACTGTTTTTT
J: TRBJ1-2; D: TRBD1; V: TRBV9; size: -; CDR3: CASSGRDRTYGYTF; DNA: TGTGCCAGCAGCGGCCGGGACAGGACGTATGGCTACACCTTC
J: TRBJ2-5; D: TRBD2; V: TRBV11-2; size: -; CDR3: CASSQFQLAEQETQYF; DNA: TGTGCCAGCAGTCAGTTCCAACTAGCGGAGCAAGAGACCCAGTACTTC
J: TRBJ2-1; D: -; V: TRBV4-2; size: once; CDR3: CASSHLPGNEQFF; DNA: TGTGCCAGCAGCCACCTGCCAGGTAATGAGCAGTTCTTC
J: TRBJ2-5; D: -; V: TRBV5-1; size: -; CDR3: CASSIQVGQETQYF; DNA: TGCGCCAGCAGCATTCAGGTTGGACAAGAGACCCAGTACTTC
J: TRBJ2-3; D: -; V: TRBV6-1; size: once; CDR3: CATEPPGNTDTQYF; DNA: TGTGCCACCGAACCCCCAGGCAATACAGATACGCAGTATTTT
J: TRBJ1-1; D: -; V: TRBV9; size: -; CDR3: CASSVARENTEAFF; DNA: TGTGCCAGCAGCGTAGCCAGGGAGAACACTGAAGCTTTCTTT
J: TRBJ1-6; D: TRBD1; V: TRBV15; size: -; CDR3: CATSHRGGSYNSPLHF; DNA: TGTGCCACCAGCCACAGGGGGGGCTCCTATAATTCACCCCTCCACTTT
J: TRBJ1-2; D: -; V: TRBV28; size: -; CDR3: CASSLEGGNYGYTF; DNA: TGTGCCAGCAGTTTAGAGGGAGGCAACTATGGCTACACCTTC
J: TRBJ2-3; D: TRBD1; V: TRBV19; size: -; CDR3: CASSKDRGPDTQYF; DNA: TGTGCCAGTAGTAAAGACAGGGGGCCAGATACGCAGTATTTT
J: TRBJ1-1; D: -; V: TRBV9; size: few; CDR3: CASSVGWDEEAFF; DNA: TGTGCCAGCAGCGTAGGCTGGGACGAGGAAGCTTTCTTT
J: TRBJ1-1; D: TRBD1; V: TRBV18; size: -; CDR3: CASSLRQGGTEAFF; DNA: TGTGCCAGCTCACTCAGACAGGGTGGCACTGAAGCTTTCTTT
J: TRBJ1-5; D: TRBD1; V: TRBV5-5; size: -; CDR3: CASSPTGGLSNQPQHF; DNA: TGTGCCAGCAGCCCCACAGGGGGCCTTAGCAATCAGCCCCAGCATTTT
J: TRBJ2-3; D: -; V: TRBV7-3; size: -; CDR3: CASSSSGTDTQYF; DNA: TGTGCCAGCAGCTCTAGCGGCACAGATACGCAGTATTTT
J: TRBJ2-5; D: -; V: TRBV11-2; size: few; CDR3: CASSRSTGRETQYF; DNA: TGTGCCAGCAGCCGTTCCACAGGGCGGGAGACCCAGTACTTC
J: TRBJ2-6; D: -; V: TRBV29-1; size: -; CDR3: CSADSGGANVLTF; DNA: TGCAGCGCGGACTCCGGTGGGGCCAACGTCCTGACTTTC
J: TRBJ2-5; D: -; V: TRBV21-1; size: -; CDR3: CASSALYEGKETQYF; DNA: TGTGCCAGCAGCGCATTGTACGAGGGAAAAGAGACCCAGTACTTC
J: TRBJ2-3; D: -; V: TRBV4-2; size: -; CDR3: CASSPVGRMGTDTQYF; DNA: TGTGCCAGCAGCCCCGTCGGCAGGATGGGCACAGATACGCAGTATTTT
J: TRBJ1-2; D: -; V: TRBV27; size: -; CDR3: CASSPGRRYGYTF; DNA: TGTGCCAGCAGTCCGGGACGGCGCTATGGCTACACCTTC
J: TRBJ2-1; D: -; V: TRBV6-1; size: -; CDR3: CASSERDGYLNNEQFF; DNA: TGTGCCAGCAGTGAACGGGACGGGTACTTAAACAATGAGCAGTTCTTC
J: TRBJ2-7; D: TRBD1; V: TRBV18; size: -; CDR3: CASSPSTTGTGAYEQYF; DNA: TGTGCCAGCTCACCAAGTACGACCGGGACAGGGGCCTACGAGCAGTACTTC
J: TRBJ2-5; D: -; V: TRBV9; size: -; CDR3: CASSVISLEAETQYF; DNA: TGTGCCAGCAGCGTTATCTCCCTAGAAGCAGAGACCCAGTACTTC
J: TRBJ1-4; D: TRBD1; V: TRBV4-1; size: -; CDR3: CASSQVQGANNEKLFF; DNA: TGCGCCAGCAGCCAAGTACAGGGGGCGAATAATGAAAAACTGTTTTTT
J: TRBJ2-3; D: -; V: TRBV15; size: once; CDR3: CATSLPYPRTTDTQYF; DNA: TGTGCCACCAGCTTACCCTACCCCCGAACCACAGATACGCAGTATTTT
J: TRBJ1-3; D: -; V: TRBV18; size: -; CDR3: CASSQANTIYF; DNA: TGTGCCAGCTCACAGGCAAACACCATATATTTT
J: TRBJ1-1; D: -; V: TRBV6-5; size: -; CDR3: CASRQRAEAFF; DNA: TGTGCCAGCAGGCAGAGGGCTGAAGCTTTCTTT
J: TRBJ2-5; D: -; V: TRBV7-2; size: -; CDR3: CASSLTRSQETQYF; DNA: TGTGCCAGCAGCTTAACTCGGTCACAAGAGACCCAGTACTTC
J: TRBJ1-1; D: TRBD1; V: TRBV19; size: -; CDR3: CASMGQLRFGAFF; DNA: TGTGCCAGTATGGGACAGTTGAGGTTCGGGGCTTTCTTT
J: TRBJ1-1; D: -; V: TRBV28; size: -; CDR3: CASSLGSGGTEAFF; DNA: TGTGCCAGCAGTTTAGGGTCGGGCGGCACTGAAGCTTTCTTT
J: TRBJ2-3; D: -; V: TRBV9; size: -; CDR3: CASSVQASTDTQYF; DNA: TGTGCCAGCAGCGTACAAGCGTCCACAGATACGCAGTATTTT
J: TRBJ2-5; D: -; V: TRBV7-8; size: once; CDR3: CASSLELIAEETQYF; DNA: TGTGCCAGCAGCTTAGAGTTAATAGCAGAAGAGACCCAGTACTTC
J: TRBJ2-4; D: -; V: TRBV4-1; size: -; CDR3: CASSQPGQRLNIQYF; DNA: TGCGCCAGCAGCCAACCTGGACAGCGGTTAAACATTCAGTACTTC
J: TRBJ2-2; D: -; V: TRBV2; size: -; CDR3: CASAPRKGTGELFF; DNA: TGTGCCAGCGCCCCCAGGAAGGGGACCGGGGAGCTGTTTTTT
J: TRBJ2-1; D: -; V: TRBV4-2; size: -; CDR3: CASSRSGPPPNEQFF; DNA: TGTGCCAGCAGCCGTTCAGGGCCACCTCCCAATGAGCAGTTCTTC
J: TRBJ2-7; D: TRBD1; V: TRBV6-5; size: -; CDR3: CASRPDRVGGYEQYF; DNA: TGTGCCAGCAGACCCGACAGGGTTGGTGGCTACGAGCAGTACTTC
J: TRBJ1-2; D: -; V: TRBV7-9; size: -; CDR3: CASSQQDSMNYGYTF; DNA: TGTGCCAGCAGCCAACAGGACTCGATGAACTATGGCTACACCTTC
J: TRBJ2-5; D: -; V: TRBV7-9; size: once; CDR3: CASSPMGRIQETQYF; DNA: TGTGCCAGCAGCCCCATGGGACGGATCCAAGAGACCCAGTACTTC
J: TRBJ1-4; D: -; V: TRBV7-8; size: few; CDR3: CASSLAVGMATNEKLFF; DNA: TGTGCCAGCAGCTTAGCGGTGGGAATGGCAACTAATGAAAAACTGTTTTTT
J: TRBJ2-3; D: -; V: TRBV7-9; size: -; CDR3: CASSLLSDSTDTQYF; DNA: TGTGCCAGCAGCTTACTATCAGATAGCACAGATACGCAGTATTTT
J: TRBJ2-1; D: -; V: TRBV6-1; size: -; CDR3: CASSGSSGSIISNEQFF; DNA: TGTGCCAGCAGTGGGTCCAGTGGGTCCATCATAAGCAATGAGCAGTTCTTC
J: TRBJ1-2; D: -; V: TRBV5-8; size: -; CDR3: CASRTVGGLYGYTF; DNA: TGTGCCAGCAGAACGGTAGGAGGGCTCTATGGCTACACCTTC
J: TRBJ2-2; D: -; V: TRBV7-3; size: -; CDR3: CASSFNTGELFF; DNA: TGTGCCAGCAGCTTCAACACCGGGGAGCTGTTTTTT
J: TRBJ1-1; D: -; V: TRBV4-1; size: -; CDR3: CASSQGIRGPQGRLNTEAFF; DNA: TGCGCCAGCAGCCAAGGAATAAGAGGTCCCCAGGGTCGACTGAACACTGAAGCTTTCTTT
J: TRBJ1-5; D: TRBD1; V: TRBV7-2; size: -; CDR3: CASSLGSGGIQPQHF; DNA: TGTGCCAGCAGCTTAGGGTCAGGGGGTATTCAGCCCCAGCATTTT
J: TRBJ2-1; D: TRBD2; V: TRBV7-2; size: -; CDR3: CASSLWGGLAGNEQFF; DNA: TGTGCCAGCAGCTTATGGGGTGGACTAGCAGGCAATGAGCAGTTCTTC
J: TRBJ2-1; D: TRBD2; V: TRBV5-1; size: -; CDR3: CASSYPPGGADNEQFF; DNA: TGCGCCAGCAGCTACCCCCCCGGGGGGGCGGACAATGAGCAGTTCTTC